A selection of T cell receptor beta chains follows, all from one sample in a study of blood T cell repertoires in COVID-19. TCRdb keeps only in-frame clones here, not all; method: immunoSEQ multiplex PCR. The sample consists of about 130,000 clones, approximately 84% of them appearing once. Sequenced material: peripheral blood. These receptors all stem from a human donor in a cohort sampled during active COVID-19. CDR3s include the opening cysteine and the closing phenylalanine or tryptophan. A D gene is named only where the DNA matches it firmly. Some rows have no size entry. The others give once, few or many, or a class for an expanded clone.

>TRBV19|TRBJ2-1|once|.
TGTGCCAGTAGTGGAGGAGGGGCAGGAGAAAATGAGCAGTTCTTC
CASSGGGAGENEQFF
>TRBV7-9|TRBJ1-2|.|TRBD1
TGTGCCAGCAGCTTGGGGACAGGGGCGGATGGCTACACCTTC
CASSLGTGADGYTF
>TRBV5-1|TRBJ2-2|.|.
TGCGCCAGCAGCAGAGAACAGGGCCCCGGGGAGCTGTTTTTT
CASSREQGPGELFF
>TRBV5-1|TRBJ1-1|.|.
TGCGCCAGCAGCTTGGTTTATCTGAGAAAGAACACTGAAGCTTTCTTT
CASSLVYLRKNTEAFF
>TRBV6-6|TRBJ1-5|.|TRBD1
TGTGCCAGCAGTTACTCGACAGGGGTTGGGCAGCCCCAGCATTTT
CASSYSTGVGQPQHF
>TRBV29-1|TRBJ2-3|.|.
TGCAGCGTTGGCGGGGCTCGCACAGATACGCAGTATTTT
CSVGGARTDTQYF
>TRBV19|TRBJ2-7|few|TRBD1
TGTGCCAGTAGTACGCGACAGGGAAATGAGCAGTACTTC
CASSTRQGNEQYF
>TRBV6-5|TRBJ2-7|once|.
TGTGCCAGCAGTATTGACAGGAGTCGGAACGAGCAGTACTTC
CASSIDRSRNEQYF
>TRBV28|TRBJ1-1|.|.
TGTGCCAGCAGTTTTGCAGTGAACACTGAAGCTTTCTTT
CASSFAVNTEAFF
>TRBV2|TRBJ1-2|.|TRBD1
TGTGCCAGCAGCGACTGGGACAGGAATGGCTACACCTTC
CASSDWDRNGYTF
>TRBV14|TRBJ2-3|.|.
TGTGCCAGCAGCCAAGACCAGGGGTATACAGATACGCAGTATTTT
CASSQDQGYTDTQYF
>TRBV30|TRBJ1-5|.|.
TGTGCCTGGACCCAGGGGAATCAGCCCCAGCATTTT
CAWTQGNQPQHF
>TRBV30|TRBJ1-6|.|.
TGTGCCTGGAGTGTAACAGGCCGTAATTCACCCCTCCACTTT
CAWSVTGRNSPLHF
>TRBV5-4|TRBJ2-7|.|TRBD1
TGTGCCAGCAGCTCAGGGACAGGGGGTTACGAGCAGTACTTC
CASSSGTGGYEQYF
>TRBV9|TRBJ2-2|.|.
TGTGCCAGCAGCGGCCAATACGGGGCCGGGGAGCTGTTTTTT
CASSGQYGAGELFF
>TRBV5-1|TRBJ2-7|few|.
TGCGCCAGCAGCTTGGAGTTTGGAGGGACCGAGCAGTACTTC
CASSLEFGGTEQYF
>TRBV5-4|TRBJ1-2|.|.
TGTGCCAGCAGTCGGACAGACTATGGCTACACCTTC
CASSRTDYGYTF
>TRBV27|TRBJ2-3|.|.
TGTGCCAGCAGTTTATCAGGGGGGGTTAGCACAGATACGCAGTATTTT
CASSLSGGVSTDTQYF
>TRBV6-1|TRBJ1-2|.|.
TGTGCCAGCAGTTTGGGGCAGGGAAGCGGCTACACCTTC
CASSLGQGSGYTF
>TRBV21-1|TRBJ2-3|.|.
TGTGCCAGCAGCAAAAAAAGGGACACCGGGACAGGGGGCACAGATACGCAGTATTTT
CASSKKRDTGTGGTDTQYF
>TRBV12-3/TRBV12-4|TRBJ1-3|.|.
TGTGCCAGCATCCGGGTACCTGGAAACACCATATATTTT
CASIRVPGNTIYF
>TRBV6-6|TRBJ1-1|once|.
TGTGCCAGCAGTTACGGCCCTGAAGCTTTCTTT
CASSYGPEAFF
>TRBV6-5|TRBJ2-5|.|TRBD2
TGTGCCAGCAGCCGCGCGGGGGGCTTCCAAGAGACCCAGTACTTC
CASSRAGGFQETQYF
>TRBV27|TRBJ1-5|once|TRBD1
TGTGCCAGCAGAGCTGGGACAGTTAGCAATCAGCCCCAGCATTTT
CASRAGTVSNQPQHF
>TRBV29-1|TRBJ2-4|.|.
TGCAGCGTTGGTCAGGGTTTTAACATTCAGTACTTC
CSVGQGFNIQYF
>TRBV28|TRBJ1-3|.|.
TGTGCCAGCAGTTCCCCCCCTGCGGGCACCATATATTTT
CASSSPPAGTIYF
>TRBV7-9|TRBJ1-2|many|.
TGTGCCAGCAGCCCGACCGACAGGCCAGACTATGGCTACACCTTC
CASSPTDRPDYGYTF
>TRBV13|TRBJ2-7|.|TRBD1
TGTGCCAGCAGCACCCGACAGGGGGTCTACGAGCAGTACTTC
CASSTRQGVYEQYF
>TRBV9|TRBJ1-1|.|.
TGTGCCAGCAGCATAGGGGGAGACACTGAAGCTTTCTTT
CASSIGGDTEAFF
>TRBV18|TRBJ1-4|.|.
TGTGCCAGCTCACTTCGGAGTATAGGCTTTGGAGAAAAACTGTTTTTT
CASSLRSIGFGEKLFF
>TRBV10-1|TRBJ1-1|.|.
TGCGCCAGCAGTTCGACAGGGAACACTGAAGCTTTCTTT
CASSSTGNTEAFF
>TRBV12-3/TRBV12-4|TRBJ1-2|.|TRBD1
TGTGCCAGCAGTCTCACAGGGGGCGGTGGCTACACCTTC
CASSLTGGGGYTF
>TRBV19|TRBJ1-5|many|TRBD1
TGTGCCAGTAGTTTCCGTCCGGGACAGGATAGCAATCAGCCCCAGCATTTT
CASSFRPGQDSNQPQHF
>TRBV4-2|TRBJ2-1|.|TRBD2
TGTGCCAGCAGCCAAGGTGGGACTAGCGGGGGAAATGAGCAGTTCTTC
CASSQGGTSGGNEQFF